The clone carrying this T cell receptor (beta chain) turned up a few times. This table comes from immunoSEQ multiplex PCR, and its TCRdb copy is limited to in-frame clones, with some not included. The sample has approximately 210,000 clones; about 87% are singletons. These data are taken from a study of blood T cell repertoires in COVID-19. Looking at the study overall: Researchers got acute and convalescent COVID-19 samples from the United States, Italy and Spain. Sources were T cells, B-cell-depleted T cells, or PBMCs; the material itself was cDNA or gDNA.

The CDR3 sequence is 14 residues long. The germline CDR1 and CDR2 sequences are SGHRS and YFSETQ. V was trimmed by 2 bases and J by 4 bases, leaving 10 bases between them. V usage is TRBV5-1 and J usage is TRBJ2-1, with D possibly being TRBD2 (7 bases). Input material: peripheral blood. The clonotype originates from an older man with acute or convalescent COVID-19. Here the CDR3 reads CASSLQGGYNEQFF. CDR3 nucleotides: TGCGCCAGCAGCTTACAGGGAGGGTACAATGAGCAGTTCTTC.